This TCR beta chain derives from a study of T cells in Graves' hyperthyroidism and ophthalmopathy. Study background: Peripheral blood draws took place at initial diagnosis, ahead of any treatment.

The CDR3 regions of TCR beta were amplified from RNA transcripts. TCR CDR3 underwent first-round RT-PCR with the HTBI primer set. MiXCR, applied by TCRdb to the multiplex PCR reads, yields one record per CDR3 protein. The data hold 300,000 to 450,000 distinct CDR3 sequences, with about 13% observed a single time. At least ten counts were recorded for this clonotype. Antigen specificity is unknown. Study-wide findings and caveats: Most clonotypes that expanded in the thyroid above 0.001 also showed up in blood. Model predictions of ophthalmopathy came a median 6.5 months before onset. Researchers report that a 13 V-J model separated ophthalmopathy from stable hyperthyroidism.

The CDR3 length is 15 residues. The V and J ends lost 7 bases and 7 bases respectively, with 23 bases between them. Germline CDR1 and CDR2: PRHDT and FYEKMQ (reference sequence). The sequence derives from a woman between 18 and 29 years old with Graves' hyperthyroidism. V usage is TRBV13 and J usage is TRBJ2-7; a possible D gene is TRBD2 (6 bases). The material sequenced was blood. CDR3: CASTNWALPGGEQYF. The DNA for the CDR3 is TGTGCCAGCACCAACTGGGCCTTGCCCGGGGGTGAGCAGTACTTC.